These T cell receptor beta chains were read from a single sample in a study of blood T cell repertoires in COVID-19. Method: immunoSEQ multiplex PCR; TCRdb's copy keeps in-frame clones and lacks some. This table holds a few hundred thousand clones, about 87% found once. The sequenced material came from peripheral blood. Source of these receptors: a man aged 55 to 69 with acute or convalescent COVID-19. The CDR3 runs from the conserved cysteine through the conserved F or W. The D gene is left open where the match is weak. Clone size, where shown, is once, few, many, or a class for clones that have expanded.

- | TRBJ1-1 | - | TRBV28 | TGTGCCAGCAGTTCGGGAGGGGGCACTGAAGCTTTCTTT | CASSSGGGTEAFF
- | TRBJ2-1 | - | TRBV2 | TGTGCCAGCAGGGCTGCCGTCGGGGAGCAGTTCTTC | CASRAAVGEQFF
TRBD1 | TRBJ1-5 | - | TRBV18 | TGTGCCAGCTCCCCCAGGGACAGGGGAAATAATCAGCCCCAGCATTTT | CASSPRDRGNNQPQHF
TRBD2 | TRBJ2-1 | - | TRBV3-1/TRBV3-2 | TGTGCCAGCAGCCAAGGCGCTAGCGGGGGTGTTTATGAGCAGTTCTTC | CASSQGASGGVYEQFF
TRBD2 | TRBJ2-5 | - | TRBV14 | TGTGCCAGCAGCCAAGATATTCTAGCGGGGGGGCCGGAGACCCAGTACTTC | CASSQDILAGGPETQYF
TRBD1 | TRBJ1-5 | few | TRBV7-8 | TGTGCCAGCAGCTTAGCCAGAAACAGGGGGCGAAATCAGCCCCAGCATTTT | CASSLARNRGRNQPQHF
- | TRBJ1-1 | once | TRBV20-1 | TGCAGGGCCTCACTTGGGCTTGAAGCTTTCTTT | CRASLGLEAFF
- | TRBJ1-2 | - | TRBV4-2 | TGTGCCAGCAGCTCCGAAGCGGGACAAGGTCTGGGGGGCTACACCTTC | CASSSEAGQGLGGYTF
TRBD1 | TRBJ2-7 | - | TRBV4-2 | TGTGCCAGCAGCCAAACTGGACAGGGGAACGAGCAGTACTTC | CASSQTGQGNEQYF
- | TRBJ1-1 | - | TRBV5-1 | TGCGCCAGTGTCCAGGGTGGGGGGGTTGAAGCTGAAGCTTTCTTT | CASVQGGGVEAEAFF
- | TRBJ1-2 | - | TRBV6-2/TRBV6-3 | TGTGCCAGCAGTTCCCGGGACACATACTATGGCTACACCTTC | CASSSRDTYYGYTF
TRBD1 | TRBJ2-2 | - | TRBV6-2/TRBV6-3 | TGTGCCAGCAGTTACGGGACAGGTGGAATGAACACCGGGGAGCTGTTTTTT | CASSYGTGGMNTGELFF
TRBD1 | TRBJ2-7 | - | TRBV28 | TGTGCCAGCATGAGACAGGGAAGCGAGCAGTACTTC | CASMRQGSEQYF
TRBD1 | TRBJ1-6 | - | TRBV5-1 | TGCGCCAGCAGATCGGGACAGGGAGTTATGCGGAATTCACCCCTCCACTTT | CASRSGQGVMRNSPLHF
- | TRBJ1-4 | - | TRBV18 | TGTGCCAGCTCATCCGAGGCCTTTGGGGAAAAACTGTTTTTT | CASSSEAFGEKLFF
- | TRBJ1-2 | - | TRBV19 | TGTGCCAGTAGTATAGGGACAGAAGGGCGCTATGGCTACACCTTC | CASSIGTEGRYGYTF
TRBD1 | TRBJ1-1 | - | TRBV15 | TGTGCCACCAGACCTCAGAACAGGGGGCACACTGAAGCTTTCTTT | CATRPQNRGHTEAFF
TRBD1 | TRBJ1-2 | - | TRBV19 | TGTGCCAGTAGTACAGGGACAGGGCTCTATGGCTACACCTTC | CASSTGTGLYGYTF
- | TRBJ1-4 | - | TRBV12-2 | TGTGCAAGTCGCTTACGGGGGAACGAGGAAAAACTGTTTTTT | CASRLRGNEEKLFF
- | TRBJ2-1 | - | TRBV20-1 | TGCAGTGCTAGTTCGCAGTACAATGAGCAGTTCTTC | CSASSQYNEQFF
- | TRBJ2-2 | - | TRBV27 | TGTGCCACCGCGCCGACGAACACCGGGGAGCTGTTTTTT | CATAPTNTGELFF
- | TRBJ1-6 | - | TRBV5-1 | TGCGCCAGCAGCTTGGTGGGAGGGCAGTCGAGCTATAATTCACCCCTCCACTTT | CASSLVGGQSSYNSPLHF
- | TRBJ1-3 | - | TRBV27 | TGTGCCAGCAGCCTGAGGTCTGGAAACACCATATATTTT | CASSLRSGNTIYF
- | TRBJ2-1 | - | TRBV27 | TGTGCCAGCAGTCAGTACAATGAGCAGTTCTTC | CASSQYNEQFF
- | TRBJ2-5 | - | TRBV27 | - | CASSSSGLKETQYF
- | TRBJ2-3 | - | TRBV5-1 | TGCGCCAGCGGAGTGGGACTGCAAAACACAGATACGCAGTATTTT | CASGVGLQNTDTQYF
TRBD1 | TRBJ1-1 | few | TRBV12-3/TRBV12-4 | TGTGCCAGCAGTCAAGGACAGGTGGTTGAAGCTTTCTTT | CASSQGQVVEAFF